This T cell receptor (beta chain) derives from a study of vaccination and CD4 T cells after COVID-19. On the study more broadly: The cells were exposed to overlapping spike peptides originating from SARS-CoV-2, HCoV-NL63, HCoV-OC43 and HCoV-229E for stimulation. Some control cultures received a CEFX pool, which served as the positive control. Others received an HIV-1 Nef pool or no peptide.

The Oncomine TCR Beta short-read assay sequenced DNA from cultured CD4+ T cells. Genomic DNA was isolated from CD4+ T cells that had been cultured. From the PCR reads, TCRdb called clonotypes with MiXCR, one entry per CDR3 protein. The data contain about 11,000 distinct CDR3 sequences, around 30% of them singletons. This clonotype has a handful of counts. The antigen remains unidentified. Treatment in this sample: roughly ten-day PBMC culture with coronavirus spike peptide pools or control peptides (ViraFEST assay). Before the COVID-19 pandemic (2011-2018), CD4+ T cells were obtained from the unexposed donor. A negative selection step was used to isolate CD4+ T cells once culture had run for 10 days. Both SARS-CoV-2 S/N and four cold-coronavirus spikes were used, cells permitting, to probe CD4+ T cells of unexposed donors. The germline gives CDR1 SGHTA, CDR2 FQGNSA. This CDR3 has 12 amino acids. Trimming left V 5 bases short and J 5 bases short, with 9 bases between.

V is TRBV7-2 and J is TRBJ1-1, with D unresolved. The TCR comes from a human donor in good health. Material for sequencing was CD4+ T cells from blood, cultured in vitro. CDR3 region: CASSRIGTEAFF. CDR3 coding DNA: TGTGCCAGCAGCAGGATAGGAACTGAAGCTTTCTTT.